Each of the 2 T cell receptor beta chains below was sequenced from the same sample in a study of blood T cell repertoires in COVID-19. Here immunoSEQ multiplex PCR was the method, and the copy in TCRdb shows in-frame clones only, minus some. The repertoire holds roughly 140,000 clones, with just under 90% as singletons. The sequencing input was peripheral blood. Receptor source: a woman in her 40s with acute or convalescent COVID-19.

This chain links TRBV7-2 with TRBJ1-1; D gene unclear. Trimming cost V 4 bases and J 0 bases, with 15 bases left between them. The germline CDR1 and CDR2 sequences are SGHTA and FQGNSA. The CDR3 sequence is 16 residues long. The CDR3 DNA sequence: TGTGCCAGCAGCTCCCATCCCCCTACAGTGAACACTGAAGCTTTCTTT. This sequence encodes CASSSHPPTVNTEAFF.

This chain connects TRBV6-5 to TRBJ1-5; a weak D match, TRBD1 (6 bases). The CDR3 consists of 13 residues. CDR1 MNHEY and CDR2 SVGAGI come from the germline V gene. Trimming stripped 7 bases from V and 6 bases from J, with 13 bases between. CDR3 sequence: CASTGRDIQPQHF. In DNA, the CDR3 is TGTGCCAGCACCGGGAGGGACATTCAGCCCCAGCATTTT.